The 32 T cell receptor beta chains given below trace back to one sample, sequenced in a study of T-cell reconstitution after alpha-beta-depleted transplantation in children. Construction of the TCRbeta library involved unique molecular identifiers. TCRdb analysed the PCR reads with MiXCR anew, one entry per CDR3 protein. The data show under 250,000 distinct CDR3 sequences, 17% seen once. Material: PBMCs, mostly from graft donor cells, obtained 360 days after TCRalphabeta/CD19-depleted stem cell transplant. These receptors all come from a male patient aged 2 to 10 who had a stem cell transplant for acute lymphoblastic leukemia, so the T cells may come from the graft donor.

The gene calls are TRBV19 and TRBJ2-5; 12 nucleotides match TRBD1. The V gene end was trimmed by 4 bases and the J gene end by 2 bases; junction bases not matched to a gene: 5. CDR1 and CDR2 from the germline V gene are LNHDA and SQIVND (reference sequence). The CDR3 spans 16 residues. CDR3 DNA sequence: TGTGCCAGTAGTACCCCGGGACAGGGGGCTCAAGAGACCCAGTACTTC. Translating it yields CASSTPGQGAQETQYF.

The gene calls are TRBV11-2 and TRBJ1-1, with 7 bases identical to TRBD1. CDR1 is SGHAT and CDR2 is FQNNGV in the germline V gene. The CDR3 consists of 14 residues. V was pared by 3 bases and J by 7 bases, with 8 bases of the junction left unmatched. In DNA form, the CDR3 reads TGTGCCAGCAGCTTCGAAGACCGGGACAGTGAAGCTTTCTTT. This encodes CASSFEDRDSEAFF.

Only a few counts were recorded for this clonotype. V is TRBV11-3 and J is TRBJ1-1; weak D call: TRBD1 (5 bases). Trimming took 4 bases from V and 5 from J, leaving 14 bases between them. The CDR3 is 14 amino acids. Germline lookup yields CDR1 SGHNT and CDR2 YENEEA. The CDR3 DNA reads TGTGCCAGCAGCTCCCCTCCAGGGAGTACTGAAGCTTTCTTT. This translates into CASSSPPGSTEAFF.

This chain joins TRBV4-2 and TRBJ1-3, with D possibly being TRBD1 (5 bases). Looked up from germline, CDR1 is LGHNA and CDR2 is YNFKEQ. The V end lost 1 base, the J end lost 2 bases, and 6 bases lay between the germline ends. The CDR3 is made up of 14 amino acids. This CDR3 is CASSQVGAGNTIYF. The CDR3 region has the DNA TGTGCCAGCAGCCAAGTGGGGGCTGGAAACACCATATATTTT.

This clonotype was seen ten or more times. The rearrangement joins TRBV6-2 or TRBV6-3 to TRBJ1-4; 8 nucleotides match TRBD1. In germline, CDR1 is MNHEY, CDR2 SVGEGT. J gave up 0 bases and V 6 bases, and 12 bases lay outside the gene matches. This CDR3 contains 18 residues. CDR3 bases: TGTGCCAGCAGACCCTGGACAGGGTTGGTTGCAACTAATGAAAAACTGTTTTTT. Its translation: CASRPWTGLVATNEKLFF.

J is TRBJ1-5 and V is TRBV5-1; unclear D gene. The CDR3 has 15 residues. With 4 bases removed from V and 3 bases from J, the gap between germline ends came to 14 bases. Germline CDR1 and CDR2: SGHRS and YFSETQ. CDR3 nucleotide sequence: TGCGCCAGCAGCCCAGTATCCGGGAACAATCAGCCCCAGCATTTT. This encodes CASSPVSGNNQPQHF.

This clonotype was counted a few times. The chain links TRBV6-5 to TRBJ1-3, with 10 bases fitting TRBD1. Trimming removed 0 bases from V and 4 bases from J; junction bases left unmatched: 12. This CDR3 contains 19 residues. Germline V gene sequence: CDR1 MNHEY, CDR2 SVGAGI. For the CDR3, the DNA is TGTGCCAGCAGTTACTCCCGGACAGGGGGTATTTCAGCGGGAAACACCATATATTTT. Its translation: CASSYSRTGGISAGNTIYF.

This clonotype was seen repeatedly, ten times or more. This sequence joins TRBV7-9 and TRBJ2-1, with D hard to call. The CDR3 sequence is 17 residues long. Between the trimmed V and J ends, which lost 5 bases and 6 bases, there was a span of 23 bases. Germline CDR1 and CDR2: SEHNR and FQNEAQ (reference sequence). DNA for the CDR3: TGTGCCAGCAGCCCAAGGTCGTCCGGGTTTGTCGCCAATGAGCAGTTCTTC. It specifies CASSPRSSGFVANEQFF.

This clonotype appeared a few times. The V call is TRBV29-1, the J call TRBJ2-1; D might be TRBD2 (6 bases). This CDR3 is built from 18 residues. The germline V and J ends were trimmed by 5 bases and 8 bases, with 31 bases remaining between them. Germline V CDR1 and CDR2: SQVTM, ANQGSEA. The CDR3 nucleotides read TGCAGCGTTTGGTGGGGGGATTGGGCGGCCCCGTTCGGCGATGAGCAGTTCTTC. It encodes CSVWWGDWAAPFGDEQFF.

CDR3 region: CSVEEGAQGGYTF. Written as DNA, the CDR3 is TGCAGCGTTGAAGAGGGGGCCCAGGGTGGCTACACCTTC. The chain carries TRBV29-1 and TRBJ1-2, with TRBD1 as a possible D gene (6 bases). Trimming shortened V by 0 bases and J by 7 bases, and 12 bases separated the two germline ends. This CDR3 region has 13 residues. Per germline, CDR1 SQVTM and CDR2 ANQGSEA.

This clonotype was detected many times. The DNA for the CDR3 is TGTGCCAGCAAAGACAGCGGGGGGTACAATGAGCAGTTCTTC. It is translated as CASKDSGGYNEQFF. This chain connects TRBV12-3 or TRBV12-4 to TRBJ2-1, with 9 bases fitting TRBD2. The CDR3 consists of 14 residues. After removal of 7 bases from V and 4 bases from J, the junction contained 5 bases not matched to a gene.

This clonotype is a singleton in its sample. The chain links TRBV4-2 to TRBJ1-3; unclear D gene. The CDR3 has 15 amino acids. The germline V gene has CDR1 LGHNA and CDR2 YNFKEQ. With 1 base removed from V and 2 bases from J, the gap between germline ends came to 9 bases. The DNA for the CDR3 is TGTGCCAGCAGCCAAGCAACCACCCCTGGAAACACCATATATTTT. Amino acids: CASSQATTPGNTIYF.

The V call is TRBV28, the J call TRBJ1-1; 7 positions match TRBD1. The junction had 13 bases not matched to a gene; V was cut back by 8 bases and J by 10 bases. Germline V CDR1 and CDR2: MDHEN, SYDVKM. The CDR3 spans 13 residues. The CDR3 DNA is TGTGCCAGCGGATCGACAGGGTTTTCAAGAGCTTTCTTT. It codes for CASGSTGFSRAFF.

The V call is TRBV11-2, the J call TRBJ2-1; 12 bases map to TRBD2. V lost 6 bases to trimming and J lost 9 bases; unmatched junction nucleotides: 9. This CDR3 is built from 15 residues. CDR1 SGHAT and CDR2 FQNNGV come from the germline V gene. CDR3 region: CASRRLAGGRGEQFF. CDR3 sequence (DNA): TGTGCCAGCAGACGCCTAGCGGGAGGGCGTGGTGAGCAGTTCTTC.

The chain employs TRBV5-1 and TRBJ1-2, with 8 bases lining up with TRBD1. The CDR3 totals 14 residues. The trim removed 4 bases at V and 5 bases at J, leaving 7 bases unmatched. Germline CDR1 is SGHRS and CDR2 is YFSETQ. This CDR3 reads CASSPAGTGYGYTF. Written as DNA, the CDR3 is TGCGCCAGCAGCCCCGCTGGGACAGGTTATGGCTACACCTTC.

The rearrangement links TRBV6-1 to TRBJ2-7, with 11 bases lining up with TRBD1. Germline V lookup: CDR1 MNHNS, CDR2 SASEGT. The CDR3 contains 17 residues. With V trimmed by 3 bases and J by 0 bases, 7 bases remained unmatched. The DNA for the CDR3 is TGTGCCAGCAGTGATCTCACCGGGACAGGGGGCTCCTACGAGCAGTACTTC. It is translated as CASSDLTGTGGSYEQYF.

The chain joins TRBV5-1 to TRBJ1-1; D unclear. CDR3 length: 13 residues. Germline lookup yields CDR1 SGHRS and CDR2 YFSETQ. The ends were cut back, 0 bases at V and 4 bases at J, with 7 bases in the middle. The CDR3 sequence: CASSLAWGTEAFF. In nucleotides, the CDR3 is TGCGCCAGCAGCTTGGCCTGGGGCACTGAAGCTTTCTTT.

This clonotype was picked up a small number of times. The chain is built from TRBV6-2 or TRBV6-3 and TRBJ2-7; TRBD1 aligns across 9 bases. The CDR3 consists of 16 residues. Trimming removed 3 bases from V and 2 bases from J; junction bases left unmatched: 8. Per germline, CDR1 MNHEY and CDR2 SVGEGT. CDR3 sequence (DNA): TGTGCCAGCAGTTATGACGGGACAGGGAAAGCCTACGAGCAGTACTTC. The encoded protein is CASSYDGTGKAYEQYF.

The chain is built from TRBV5-1 and TRBJ2-7, with D perhaps matching TRBD1 or TRBD2 (5 bases each). Trimming shortened V by 0 bases and J by 2 bases, and 15 bases separated the two germline ends. The CDR3 covers 16 residues. Germline CDR1 is SGHRS and CDR2 is YFSETQ. CDR3 coding DNA: TGCGCCAGCAGCTTGGTGACTGGGGACGGTACCTACGAGCAGTACTTC. Its translation is CASSLVTGDGTYEQYF.

This chain joins TRBV13 and TRBJ2-1; 16 bases are shared with TRBD2. The CDR3 length is 19 residues. CDR1 and CDR2 from the germline V gene are PRHDT and FYEKMQ (reference sequence). V gave up 4 bases and J gave up 4 bases; unmatched junction bases: 10. DNA of the CDR3: TGTGCCAGCAGCTCCGGGACGGGACTAGCGGGGGGGAGGTACAATGAGCAGTTCTTC. This encodes CASSSGTGLAGGRYNEQFF. Drawing the rest from reference TRBV13 and TRBJ2-1, the complete variable domain is AAGVIQSPRHLIKEKRETATLKCYPIPRHDTVYWYQQGPGQDPQFLISFYEKMQSDKGSIPDRFSAQQFSDYHSELNMSSLELGDSALYFCASSSGTGLAGGRYNEQFFGPGTRLTVL.

The rearrangement uses TRBV5-1 and TRBJ1-1; D uncertain. From germline, CDR1 is SGHRS and CDR2 YFSETQ. This CDR3 comprises 12 residues. The V end lost 5 bases, the J end lost 6 bases, and 11 bases lay between the germline ends. In DNA form, the CDR3 reads TGCGCCAGCAGTTCCGGGAGACCTGAAGCTTTCTTT. Translation gives CASSSGRPEAFF.

In this sample, this clonotype turned up a few times. The rearrangement joins TRBV6-4 to TRBJ2-2, with no clear D. This CDR3 has 15 residues. Germline-derived CDR1 and CDR2 are MRHNA and SNTAGT. V was cut by 0 bases and J by 1 base, with 6 bases left in between. The CDR3 sequence is CASSDSILNTGELFF. The CDR3 DNA is TGTGCCAGCAGTGACTCGATCTTGAACACCGGGGAGCTGTTTTTT.

This rearrangement joins TRBV28 to TRBJ1-1, with D tentatively TRBD1 (5 bases). This CDR3 spans 15 amino acids. From germline, CDR1 is MDHEN and CDR2 SYDVKM. Deletions cut 4 bases from V and 3 bases from J, with 15 bases between. CDR3 coding DNA: TGTGCCAGCAGTTACCAGGGCGTGGGGTACACTGAAGCTTTCTTT. Protein product: CASSYQGVGYTEAFF.

This chain links TRBV20-1 with TRBJ1-2; D not resolved. The CDR3 is 10 residues long. The germline V gene encodes CDR1 DFQATT and CDR2 SNEGSKA (reference sequence). The CDR3 DNA follows: TGCAGCGGTCCGGGTGGCGGCTACACCTTC. This encodes CSGPGGGYTF.

This clonotype has just a few counts. The chain combines TRBV10-2 with TRBJ2-4; 11 positions match TRBD1. CDR1 WSHSY and CDR2 SAAADI come from the germline V gene. The CDR3 extends over 13 amino acids. After removal of 6 bases from V and 9 bases from J, the junction contained 4 bases not matched to a gene. The CDR3 region has the DNA TGCGCCAGCAGCCGGACAGGGGGCCTCATTCAGTACTTC. Translation gives CASSRTGGLIQYF.

Details on this clonotype: This could be a read error, since a much larger clone is one nucleotide away. The V and J genes are TRBV6-5 and TRBJ2-5; D is possibly TRBD2 (6 bases). The germline gives CDR1 MNHEY, CDR2 SVGAGI. CDR3 length: 14 residues. V dropped 5 bases and J dropped 5 bases, with 15 bases sitting between them. The CDR3 region has the DNA TGTGCCAGCAGTCACCTACTAGCACGGGAGACCCAGTACTTC. As protein: CASSHLLARETQYF.

The V and J genes are TRBV5-1 and TRBJ2-1, with D hard to call. This CDR3 contains 15 residues. V dropped 1 base and J dropped 0 bases, with 8 bases sitting between them. The germline gives CDR1 SGHRS, CDR2 YFSETQ. The DNA for the CDR3 is TGCGCCAGCAGCTTGAGAGTGGGCTCCTACAATGAGCAGTTCTTC. Its translation is CASSLRVGSYNEQFF. Together with reference TRBV5-1 and TRBJ2-1, the CDR3 gives the full variable domain: KAGVTQTPRYLIKTRGQQVTLSCSPISGHRSVSWYQQTPGQGLQFLFEYFSETQRNKGNFPGRFSGRQFSNSRSEMNVSTLELGDSALYLCASSLRVGSYNEQFFGPGTRLTVL.

This clonotype was observed a few times. This chain connects TRBV29-1 to TRBJ2-2; 8 nucleotides align to TRBD1. This CDR3 region has 14 residues. The V gene end was trimmed by 6 bases and the J gene end by 0 bases; junction bases not matched to a gene: 3. Germline V lookup: CDR1 SQVTM, CDR2 ANQGSEA. The CDR3 protein is CSVPQGANTGELFF. The CDR3 region has the DNA TGCAGCGTCCCACAGGGGGCGAACACCGGGGAGCTGTTTTTT.

The CDR3 sequence is CASSLAGPRGTDTQYF. Here the CDR3 DNA reads TGTGCCAGCAGTTTAGCAGGGCCCCGGGGCACAGATACGCAGTATTTT. The chain joins TRBV12-3 or TRBV12-4 to TRBJ2-3, with D uncertain. Trimming pared 0 bases from V and 1 base from J, leaving 11 bases between. The CDR3 runs to 16 residues.

This clonotype was observed a few times. The chain links TRBV12-3 or TRBV12-4 to TRBJ2-7; 9 bases line up with TRBD1. The V and J ends lost 7 bases and 3 bases, in that order; junction bases with no gene match: 4. The CDR3 extends over 13 amino acids. This CDR3 reads CASNQDRGYEQYF. In DNA, the CDR3 is TGTGCCAGCAACCAGGACAGGGGCTACGAGCAGTACTTC.

This clonotype was recorded once. The rearrangement links TRBV7-8 to TRBJ2-3; a weak D match, TRBD2 (6 bases). Trimming left V 5 bases short and J 4 bases short, with 16 bases between. Per germline, CDR1 SGHVS and CDR2 FQNEAQ. The CDR3 runs to 15 residues. CDR3 residues: CASSPFGGSADTQYF. For the CDR3, the DNA is TGTGCCAGCAGCCCGTTCGGGGGTAGCGCAGATACGCAGTATTTT. Based on the CDR3 plus reference TRBV7-8 and TRBJ2-3, the full variable domain is GAGVSQSPRYKVAKRGQDVALRCDPISGHVSLFWYQQALGQGPEFLTYFQNEAQLDKSGLPSDRFFAERPEGSVSTLKIQRTQQEDSAVYLCASSPFGGSADTQYFGPGTRLTVL.

The rearrangement uses TRBV6-6 and TRBJ2-3; TRBD1 might be the D (6 bases). There are 12 residues in the CDR3. From germline, CDR1 is MNHNY and CDR2 SVGAGI (reference sequence). V lost 8 bases and J lost 2, with 8 bases in between. The CDR3 sequence: CASRTDTDTQYF. The CDR3 region has the DNA TGTGCCAGCCGGACAGACACAGATACGCAGTATTTT.